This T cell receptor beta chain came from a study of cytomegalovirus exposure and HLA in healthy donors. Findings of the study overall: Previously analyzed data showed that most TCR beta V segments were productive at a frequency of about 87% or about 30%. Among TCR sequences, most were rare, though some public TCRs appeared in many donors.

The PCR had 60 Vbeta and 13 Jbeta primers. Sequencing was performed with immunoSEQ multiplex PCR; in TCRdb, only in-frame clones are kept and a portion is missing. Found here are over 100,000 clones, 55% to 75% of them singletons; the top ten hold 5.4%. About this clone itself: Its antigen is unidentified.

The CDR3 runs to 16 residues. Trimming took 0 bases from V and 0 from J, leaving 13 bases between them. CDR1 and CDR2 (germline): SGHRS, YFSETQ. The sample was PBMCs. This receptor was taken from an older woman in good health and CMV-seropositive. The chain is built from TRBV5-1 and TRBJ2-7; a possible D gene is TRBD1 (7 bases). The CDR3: CASSLVGGQNSYEQYF. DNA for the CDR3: TGCGCCAGCAGCTTGGTGGGGGGACAGAACTCCTACGAGCAGTACTTC.